This T cell receptor (beta chain) appears in the sequencing data of a study of T cells in tuberculosis. Study overall: IGRA-negative adolescents, IGRA-positive adolescents with latent tuberculosis and adults with active tuberculosis formed this South African cohort.

Study-wide points: Using the GMM-specific repertoire gave around 90% accuracy versus 70% with motifs. Shorter CDR3-alpha in active tuberculosis partly drove smaller distances.

A word on this clone: Its antigen is not known.

The assay was immunoSEQ multiplex PCR, and TCRdb's table has in-frame clones only and misses some. The repertoire holds around 39,000 clones, with 93% as singletons. Germline V CDR1 and CDR2: SQVTM, ANQGSEA. The CDR3 spans 13 residues. Trimming pared 4 bases from V and 10 bases from J, leaving 14 bases between. The rearrangement joins TRBV29-1 to TRBJ1-6, with no clear D. The sequence was collected from a donor aged 10-29 years with latent tuberculosis or without tuberculosis infection. Specimen: PBMCs. CDR3 DNA sequence: TGCAGCGTTGGCGATCCACCCGCCTCACCCCTCCACTTT. It is translated as CSVGDPPASPLHF.